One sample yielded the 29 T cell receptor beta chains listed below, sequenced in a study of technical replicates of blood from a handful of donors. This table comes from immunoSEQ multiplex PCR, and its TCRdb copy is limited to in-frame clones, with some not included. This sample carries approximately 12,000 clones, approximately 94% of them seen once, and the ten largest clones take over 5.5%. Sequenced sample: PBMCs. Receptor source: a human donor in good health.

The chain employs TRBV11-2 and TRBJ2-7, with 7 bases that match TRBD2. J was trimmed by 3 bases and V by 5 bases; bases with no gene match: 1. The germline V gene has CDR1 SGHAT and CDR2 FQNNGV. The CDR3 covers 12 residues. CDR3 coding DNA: TGTGCCAGCAGCCCGGGGGGCTACGAGCAGTACTTC. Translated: CASSPGGYEQYF. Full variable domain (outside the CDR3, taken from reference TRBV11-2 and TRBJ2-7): EAGVAQSPRYKIIEKRQSVAFWCNPISGHATLYWYQQILGQGPKLLIQFQNNGVVDDSQLPKDRFSAERLKGVDSTLKIQPAKLEDSAVYLCASSPGGYEQYFGPGTRLTVT.

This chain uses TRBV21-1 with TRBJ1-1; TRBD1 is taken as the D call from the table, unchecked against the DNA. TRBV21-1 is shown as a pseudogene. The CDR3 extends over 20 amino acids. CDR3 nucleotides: TGTGCCAGCAGCAAAACGTGGGGCAGATCATCTCTCAAAGGGAACACTGAAGCTTTCTTT. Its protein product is CASSKTWGRSSLKGNTEAFF.

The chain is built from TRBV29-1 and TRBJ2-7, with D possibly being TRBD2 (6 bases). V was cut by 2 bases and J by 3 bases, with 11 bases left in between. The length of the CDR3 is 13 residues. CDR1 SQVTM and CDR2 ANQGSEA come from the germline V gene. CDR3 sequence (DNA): TGCAGCGTTGAACTACTGGGGGGCTACGAGCAGTACTTC. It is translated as CSVELLGGYEQYF.

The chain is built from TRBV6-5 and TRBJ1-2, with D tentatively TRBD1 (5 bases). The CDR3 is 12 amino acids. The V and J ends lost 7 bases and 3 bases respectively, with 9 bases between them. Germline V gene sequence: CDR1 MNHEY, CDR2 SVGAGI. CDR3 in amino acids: CASKDSDYGYTF. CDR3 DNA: TGTGCCAGCAAAGACAGCGACTATGGCTACACCTTC.

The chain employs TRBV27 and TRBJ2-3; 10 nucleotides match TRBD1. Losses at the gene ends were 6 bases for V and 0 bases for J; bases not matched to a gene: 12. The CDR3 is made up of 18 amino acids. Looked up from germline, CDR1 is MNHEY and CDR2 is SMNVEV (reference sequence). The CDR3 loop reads CASSVIGQGGTSTDTQYF. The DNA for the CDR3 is TGTGCCAGCAGCGTCATCGGACAGGGGGGAACTAGCACAGATACGCAGTATTTT.

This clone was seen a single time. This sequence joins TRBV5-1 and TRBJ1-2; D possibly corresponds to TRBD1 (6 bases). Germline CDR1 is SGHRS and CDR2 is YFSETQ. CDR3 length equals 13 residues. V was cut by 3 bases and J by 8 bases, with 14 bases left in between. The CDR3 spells CASSSDSARGYTF. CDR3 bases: TGCGCCAGCAGCTCGGACAGTGCTCGGGGCTACACCTTC.

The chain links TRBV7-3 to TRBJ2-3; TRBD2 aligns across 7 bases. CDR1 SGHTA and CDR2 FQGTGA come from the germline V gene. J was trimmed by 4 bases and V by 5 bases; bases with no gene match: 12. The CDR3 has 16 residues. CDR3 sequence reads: CASSPWGRASSDTQYF. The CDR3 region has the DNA TGTGCCAGCAGCCCTTGGGGGAGGGCCTCCTCAGATACGCAGTATTTT.

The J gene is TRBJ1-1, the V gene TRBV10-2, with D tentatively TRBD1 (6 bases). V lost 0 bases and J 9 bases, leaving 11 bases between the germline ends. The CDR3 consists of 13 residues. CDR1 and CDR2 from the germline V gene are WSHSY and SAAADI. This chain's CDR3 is CASSESGQSKAFF. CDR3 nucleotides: TGCGCCAGCAGTGAGTCTGGACAGTCGAAAGCTTTCTTT.

The CDR3 DNA reads as TGCGCCAGCAGCTCACAGGGGGCAGGGGATACGCAGTATTTT. Amino acid sequence: CASSSQGAGDTQYF. V and J are TRBV5-1 and TRBJ2-3; 9 bases map to TRBD1. This CDR3 region has 14 residues. Germline values: CDR1 SGHRS, CDR2 YFSETQ. With 3 bases clipped from V and 6 bases from J, the junction kept 5 bases outside the gene matches. The entire variable domain, with the rest obtained from reference TRBV5-1 and TRBJ2-3, is as follows: KAGVTQTPRYLIKTRGQQVTLSCSPISGHRSVSWYQQTPGQGLQFLFEYFSETQRNKGNFPGRFSGRQFSNSRSEMNVSTLELGDSALYLCASSSQGAGDTQYFGPGTRLTVL.

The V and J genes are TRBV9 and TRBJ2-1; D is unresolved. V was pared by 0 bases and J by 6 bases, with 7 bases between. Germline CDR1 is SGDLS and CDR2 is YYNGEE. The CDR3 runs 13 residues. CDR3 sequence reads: CASSVVLGNEQFF. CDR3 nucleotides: TGTGCCAGCAGCGTAGTTCTAGGCAATGAGCAGTTCTTC.

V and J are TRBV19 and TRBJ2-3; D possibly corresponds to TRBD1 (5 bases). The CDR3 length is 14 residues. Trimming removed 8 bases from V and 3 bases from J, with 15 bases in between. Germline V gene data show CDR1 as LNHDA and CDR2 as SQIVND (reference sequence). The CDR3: CASSIQGVTDTQYF. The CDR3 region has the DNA TGTGCCAGTTCCATTCAGGGTGTGACAGATACGCAGTATTTT. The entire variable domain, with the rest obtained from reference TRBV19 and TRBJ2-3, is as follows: DGGITQSPKYLFRKEGQNVTLSCEQNLNHDAMYWYRQDPGQGLRLIYYSQIVNDFQKGDIAEGYSVSREKKESFPLTVTSAQKNPTAFYLCASSIQGVTDTQYFGPGTRLTVL.

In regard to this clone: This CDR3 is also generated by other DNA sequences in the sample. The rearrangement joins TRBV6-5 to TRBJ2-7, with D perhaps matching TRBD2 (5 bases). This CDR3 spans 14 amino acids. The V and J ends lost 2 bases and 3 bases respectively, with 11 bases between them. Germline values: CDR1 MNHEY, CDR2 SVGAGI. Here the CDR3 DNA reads TGTGCCAGCAGTTACGCCCGAGGAGGCTACGAGCAGTACTTC. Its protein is CASSYARGGYEQYF.

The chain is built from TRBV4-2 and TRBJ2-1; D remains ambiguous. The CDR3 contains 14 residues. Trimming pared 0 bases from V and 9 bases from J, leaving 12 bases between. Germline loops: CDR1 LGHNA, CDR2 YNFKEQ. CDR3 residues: CASSQDLLVGEQFF. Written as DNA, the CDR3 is TGTGCCAGCAGCCAAGATTTGCTAGTCGGTGAGCAGTTCTTC.

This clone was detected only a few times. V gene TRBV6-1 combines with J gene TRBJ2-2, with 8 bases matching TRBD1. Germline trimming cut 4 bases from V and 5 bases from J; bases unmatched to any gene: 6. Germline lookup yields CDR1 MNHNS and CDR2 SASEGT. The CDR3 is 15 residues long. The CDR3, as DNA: TGTGCCAGCAGTGGGTCAGGGGGCGAAACCGGGGAGCTGTTTTTT. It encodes CASSGSGGETGELFF.

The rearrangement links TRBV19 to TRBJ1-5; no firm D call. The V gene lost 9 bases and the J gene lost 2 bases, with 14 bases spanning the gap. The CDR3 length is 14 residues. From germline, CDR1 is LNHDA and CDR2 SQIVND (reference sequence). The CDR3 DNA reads TGTGCCAGCTACGATGTAAGCGGCAATCAGCCCCAGCATTTT. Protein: CASYDVSGNQPQHF.

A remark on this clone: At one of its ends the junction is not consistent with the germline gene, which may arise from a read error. CDR3 amino acids: CAWSPTGQHNF. In nucleotides, the CDR3 is TGTGCCTGGAGTCCAACGGGACAGCATAACTTC. This chain connects TRBV30 to TRBJ1-2; 7 bases match TRBD1. CDR3 length: 11 amino acids. Germline V gene data show CDR1 as GTSNPN and CDR2 as SVGIG (reference sequence).

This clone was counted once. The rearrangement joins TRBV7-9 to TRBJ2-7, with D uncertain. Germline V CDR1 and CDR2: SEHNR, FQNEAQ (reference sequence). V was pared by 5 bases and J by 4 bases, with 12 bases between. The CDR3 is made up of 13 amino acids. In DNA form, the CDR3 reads TGTGCCAGCAGCACTCATCCGTGGTACGAGCAGTACTTC. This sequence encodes CASSTHPWYEQYF.

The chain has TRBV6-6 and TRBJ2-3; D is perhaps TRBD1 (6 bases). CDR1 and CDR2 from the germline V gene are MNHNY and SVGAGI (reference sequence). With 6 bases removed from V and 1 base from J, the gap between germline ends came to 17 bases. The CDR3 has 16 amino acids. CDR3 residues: CASRETGSIGTDTQYF. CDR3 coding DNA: TGTGCCAGCAGAGAAACAGGGTCGATCGGCACAGATACGCAGTATTTT.

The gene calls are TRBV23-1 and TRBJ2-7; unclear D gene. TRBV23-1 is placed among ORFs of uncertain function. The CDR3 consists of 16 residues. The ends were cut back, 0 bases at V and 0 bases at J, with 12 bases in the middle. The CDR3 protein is CASSQSWSTVSYEQYF. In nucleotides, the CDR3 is TGCGCCAGCAGTCAATCGTGGTCTACGGTCTCCTACGAGCAGTACTTC.

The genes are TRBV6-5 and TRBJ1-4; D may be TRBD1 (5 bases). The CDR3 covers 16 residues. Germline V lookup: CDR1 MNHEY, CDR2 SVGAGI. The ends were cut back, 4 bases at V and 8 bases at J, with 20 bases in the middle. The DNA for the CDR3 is TGTGCCAGCAGTTCCCAGCCGGCGCAGGGAAGCGAAAAACTGTTTTTT. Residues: CASSSQPAQGSEKLFF.

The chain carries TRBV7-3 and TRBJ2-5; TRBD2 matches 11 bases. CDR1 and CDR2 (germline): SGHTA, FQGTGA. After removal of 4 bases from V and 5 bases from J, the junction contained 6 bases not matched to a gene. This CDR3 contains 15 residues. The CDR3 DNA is TGTGCCAGCAGCTCGTCGACTAGCGGGATCGAGACCCAGTACTTC. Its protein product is CASSSSTSGIETQYF.

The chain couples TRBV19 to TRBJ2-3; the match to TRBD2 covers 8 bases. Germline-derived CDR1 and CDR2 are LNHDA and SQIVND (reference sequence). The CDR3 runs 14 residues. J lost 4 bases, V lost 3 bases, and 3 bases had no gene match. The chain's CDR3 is CASSMTGGADTQYF. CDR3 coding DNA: TGTGCCAGTAGTATGACGGGAGGGGCAGATACGCAGTATTTT.

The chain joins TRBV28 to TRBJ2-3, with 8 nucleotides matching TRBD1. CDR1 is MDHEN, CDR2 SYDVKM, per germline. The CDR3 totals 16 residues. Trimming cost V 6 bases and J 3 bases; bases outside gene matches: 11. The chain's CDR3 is CASSPRTGSGTDTQYF. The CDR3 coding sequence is TGTGCCAGCAGCCCACGGACAGGGAGTGGGACAGATACGCAGTATTTT.

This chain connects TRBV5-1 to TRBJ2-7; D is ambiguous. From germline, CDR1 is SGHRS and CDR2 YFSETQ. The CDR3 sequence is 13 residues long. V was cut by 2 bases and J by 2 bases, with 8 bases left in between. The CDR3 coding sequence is TGCGCCAGCAGCTTACGGGTAGCCTACGAGCAGTACTTC. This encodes CASSLRVAYEQYF.

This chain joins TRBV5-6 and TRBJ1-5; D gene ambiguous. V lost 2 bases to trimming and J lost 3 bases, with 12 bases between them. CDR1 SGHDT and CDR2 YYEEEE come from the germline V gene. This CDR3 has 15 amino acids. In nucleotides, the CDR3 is TGTGCCAGCAGCTTAAATTCAGGCCTCAATCAGCCCCAGCATTTT. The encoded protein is CASSLNSGLNQPQHF.

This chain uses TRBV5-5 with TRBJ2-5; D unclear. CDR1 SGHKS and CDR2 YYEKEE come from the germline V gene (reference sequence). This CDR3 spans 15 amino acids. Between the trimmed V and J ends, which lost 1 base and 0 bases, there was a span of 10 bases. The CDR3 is CASSLPAAYQETQYF. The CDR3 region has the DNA TGTGCCAGCAGCTTGCCGGCGGCGTACCAAGAGACCCAGTACTTC.

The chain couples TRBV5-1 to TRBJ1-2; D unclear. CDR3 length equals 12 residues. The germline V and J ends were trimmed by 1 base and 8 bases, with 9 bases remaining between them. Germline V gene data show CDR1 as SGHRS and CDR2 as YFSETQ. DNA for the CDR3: TGCGCCAGCAGCTTGAGGACGGGAGGCTACACCTTC. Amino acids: CASSLRTGGYTF.

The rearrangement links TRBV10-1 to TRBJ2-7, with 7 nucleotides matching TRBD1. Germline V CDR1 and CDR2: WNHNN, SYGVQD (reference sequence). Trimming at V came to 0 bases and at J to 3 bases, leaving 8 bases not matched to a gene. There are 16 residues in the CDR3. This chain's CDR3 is CASSESTRGLLYEQYF. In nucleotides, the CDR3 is TGCGCCAGCAGTGAGTCGACGAGGGGGCTTCTCTACGAGCAGTACTTC.

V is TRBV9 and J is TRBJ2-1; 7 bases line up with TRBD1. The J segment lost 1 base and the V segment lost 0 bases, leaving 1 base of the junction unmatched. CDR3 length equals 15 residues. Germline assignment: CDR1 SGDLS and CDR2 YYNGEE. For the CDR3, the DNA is TGTGCCAGCAGCGTAGGGACAGGTTCCTACAATGAGCAGTTCTTC. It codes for CASSVGTGSYNEQFF.